Listed below are T cell receptor beta chains from one sample, sequenced in a study of shared clonotypes between healthy human individuals. Data came from immunoSEQ multiplex PCR; TCRdb stores just in-frame clones and leaves some out. The table has some 490,000 clones, 81% seen once. Sequences were obtained from PBMCs. Source of these receptors: a woman aged 35 to 49 in good health. Some clones in this sample may be carry-over from other donors' samples. Both conserved end residues are part of each CDR3. A D gene is named only where the DNA matches it firmly. Only part of the rows carry a size: once, few, many, or a class if the clone is expanded.

clone_size j_call v_call d_call cdr3_aa
- TRBJ2-5 TRBV5-5 - CASSLAWAETQYF
- TRBJ1-5 TRBV5-1 - CASSLQGYGNQPQHF
- TRBJ1-1 TRBV5-6 - CASSLALGNTEAFF
- TRBJ2-5 TRBV2 TRBD1 CASSEGQGVWQETQYF
few TRBJ1-5 TRBV19 - CASSILNQPQHF
- TRBJ2-5 TRBV7-2 - CASSLRDYQETQYF
once TRBJ1-1 TRBV19 - CASTQDGGDTEAFF
once TRBJ2-3 TRBV7-2 - CASSLGNQGYTDTQYF
- TRBJ2-5 TRBV18 - CASSPMNQETQYF
- TRBJ2-5 TRBV2 - CASSVQGIGRETQYF
- TRBJ1-2 TRBV18 - CASSPAGTRGYGYTF
- TRBJ2-5 TRBV5-1 TRBD2 CASSAIAGPQETQYF
- TRBJ2-7 TRBV6-1 - CASSEGDEQYF
- TRBJ2-5 TRBV15 - CATSRGASASQETQYF
- TRBJ2-7 TRBV6-5 - CASSYRRDGNYEQYF
- TRBJ2-3 TRBV29-1 - CSVEVGGVTDTQYF
- TRBJ2-3 TRBV27 - CASSAQGWRTSDTQYF
few TRBJ2-3 TRBV2 TRBD2 CASSALSGSGDTQYF
- TRBJ2-2 TRBV28 - CASSSSSRGNTGELFF
few TRBJ1-1 TRBV5-1 - CASSLEGGITEAFF
- TRBJ2-1 TRBV9 - CTSSARGADYNEQFF
- TRBJ1-1 TRBV18 TRBD1 CASSPGTGSGGDTEAFF
- TRBJ1-2 TRBV7-9 TRBD1 CASSPGTGGWYGYTF